These 2 T cell receptor beta chains were all obtained from the same sample, sequenced in a study of radiation and T cells in renal cell carcinoma. Only in-frame clones appear in the TCRdb table, and some are missing; sequencing was by immunoSEQ multiplex PCR. The table lists about 130,000 clones, 88% of them singletons. The time point was: blood 2 weeks post-SBRT. The treatment: 15 Gy SBRT to primary tumor, nephrectomy 4 weeks later. The specimen was blood, collected from a patient whose treatment included radiotherapy and nephrectomy. These receptors all stem from a woman aged 65 to 85 with renal cell carcinoma.

The rearrangement links TRBV5-4 to TRBJ2-1; 7 nucleotides match TRBD1. Germline loops: CDR1 SGHNT, CDR2 YYREEE (reference sequence). Trimming removed 3 bases from V and 8 bases from J; junction bases left unmatched: 8. The length of the CDR3 is 14 residues. The CDR3 DNA follows: TGTGCCAGCAGCTCAGGGGGAGCCGTGGATGAGCAGTTCTTC. This sequence encodes CASSSGGAVDEQFF. The full variable domain, in which reference TRBV5-4 and TRBJ2-1 provide the parts outside the CDR3, is ETGVTQSPTHLIKTRGQQVTLRCSSQSGHNTVSWYQQALGQGPQFIFQYYREEENGRGNFPPRFSGLQFPNYSSELNVNALELDDSALYLCASSSGGAVDEQFFGPGTRLTVL.

The chain recombines TRBV13 with TRBJ1-2, with D maybe TRBD1 (6 bases). V was pared by 0 bases and J by 6 bases, with 8 bases between. Germline V gives CDR1 PRHDT, CDR2 FYEKMQ (reference sequence). The CDR3 spans 13 residues. The CDR3 loop reads CASSLGQGDGYTF. The DNA of the CDR3 is TGTGCCAGCAGCTTAGGACAGGGTGATGGCTACACCTTC.